This TCR beta chain was sequenced in a study of blood T cell repertoires in COVID-19. Across the study: PBMCs, B-cell-depleted T cells, or T cells were the source of the cDNA or gDNA that made up the material.

Germline V gene sequence: CDR1 SQVTM, CDR2 ANQGSEA. The CDR3 is 16 residues long. V shed 5 bases, J shed 3 bases, and the junction held 6 bases outside the gene matches. Generated by immunoSEQ multiplex PCR, the TCRdb table keeps only in-frame clones and is missing some. The data contain 200,000 to 300,000 clones, 80% to 90% of them seen just once; the ten biggest clones take up roughly 7.4%. Seattle researchers signed up patients amid active infection and tracked them longitudinally. Material: peripheral blood. This receptor was identified in a woman older than 75 with COVID-19, enrolled during active disease. The chain combines TRBV29-1 with TRBJ2-2; TRBD2 aligns across 13 bases. The CDR3 region is CSVRTSGSSYTGELFF. CDR3 nucleotide sequence: TGCAGCGTTAGGACTAGCGGGAGTAGCTACACCGGGGAGCTGTTTTTT.